This TCR beta chain was obtained from a study of cytomegalovirus exposure and HLA in healthy donors. The CDR3 spans 13 residues. The junction had 0 bases not matched to a gene; V was cut back by 4 bases and J by 0 bases. Germline V CDR1 and CDR2: SQVTM, ANQGSEA. This clone was observed a handful of times. The antigen remains unidentified. PCR was performed using 60 Vbeta and 13 Jbeta primers. The protocol was immunoSEQ multiplex PCR, while the TCRdb copy is restricted to in-frame clones and leaves out a portion. The data show around 130,000 clones, with 60% to 80% seen just once and about 2.6% held by the top ten. General study points: Later analysis identified several of the most significant clusters that appeared linked to common viral pathogens. Researchers reported in a later analysis that a missense DCLRE1C variant was tied to TCR beta V- and J-gene trimming.

The sequence was collected from a woman aged 55 to 70 in good health and CMV-seropositive. The rearrangement links TRBV29-1 to TRBJ2-1; 7 nucleotides align to TRBD1. Sequencing input: PBMCs. CDR3 region: CSVAGGSYNEQFF. For the CDR3, the DNA is TGCAGCGTTGCAGGGGGCTCCTACAATGAGCAGTTCTTC.